What follows are 20 T cell receptor beta chains derived from one specimen sequenced in a study of cytomegalovirus exposure and HLA in healthy donors. Vbeta (60) and Jbeta (13) primers were used in the PCR. The repertoire was sequenced with immunoSEQ multiplex PCR; TCRdb's copy has only in-frame clones and lacks some. The sample has over 20,000 clones; the top ten hold 20% to 25%. Sequencing was performed on PBMCs. These receptors were collected from a man aged 60 to 75 in good health and CMV-seropositive.

The chain uses TRBV1 and TRBJ1-1. TRBV1 is recorded as a pseudogene. CDR3 length: 14 residues. The CDR3 loop reads CTSSQEGRNTEAFF. DNA for the CDR3: TGCACCAGCAGCCAAGAGGGGAGGAACACTGAAGCTTTCTTT.

The chain joins TRBV30 to TRBJ1-1, with D perhaps TRBD1 (6 bases). Germline V lookup: CDR1 GTSNPN, CDR2 SVGIG (reference sequence). The CDR3 loop spans 16 amino acids. Trimming shortened V by 2 bases and J by 5 bases, and 21 bases separated the two germline ends. Here the CDR3 reads CAWSSAGGAPFTEAFF. The CDR3 DNA is TGTGCCTGGAGTTCCGCGGGGGGGGCCCCTTTTACTGAAGCTTTCTTT.

The chain joins TRBV4-1 to TRBJ2-3, with TRBD2 matching 7 bases. The J segment lost 0 bases and the V segment lost 3 bases, leaving 12 bases of the junction unmatched. The CDR3 length is 18 residues. Germline CDR1 is MGHRA and CDR2 is YSYEKL. Written as DNA, the CDR3 is TGCGCCAGCAGCCAGGTCGGGAGGCGCCTCCTTAGCACAGATACGCAGTATTTT. It translates to CASSQVGRRLLSTDTQYF.

The chain couples TRBV18 to TRBJ1-1, with TRBD1 as a possible D gene (6 bases). The CDR3 spans 15 residues. Trimming stripped 5 bases from V and 3 bases from J, with 16 bases between. Germline V gene data show CDR1 as KGHSH and CDR2 as LQKENI. CDR3 sequence reads: CASSSTTGGDTEAFF. In DNA, the CDR3 is TGTGCCAGCTCATCGACGACAGGTGGAGACACTGAAGCTTTCTTT.

This chain uses TRBV4-1 with TRBJ2-7, with 8 positions matching TRBD1. The CDR3 is 13 residues long. Germline CDR1 and CDR2: MGHRA and YSYEKL. J lost 3 bases, V lost 8 bases, and 6 bases had no gene match. CDR3 nucleotide sequence: TGCGCCAGCGGCAGAACAGGGGGCTACGAGCAGTACTTC. Its protein is CASGRTGGYEQYF.

V is TRBV5-1 and J is TRBJ1-1; TRBD1 is a possible D gene (5 bases). Deletions cut 0 bases from V and 6 bases from J, with 9 bases between. The CDR3 sequence is 13 residues long. CDR1 and CDR2 (germline): SGHRS, YFSETQ. CDR3 sequence reads: CASSLGTRAEAFF. The CDR3 nucleotides read TGCGCCAGCAGCTTGGGGACACGCGCTGAAGCTTTCTTT.

The chain employs TRBV19 and TRBJ2-1; TRBD2 might be the D (6 bases). This CDR3 is 13 amino acids long. V lost 1 base and J lost 9, with 10 bases in between. The germline gives CDR1 LNHDA, CDR2 SQIVND (reference sequence). This CDR3 is CASSIVGGTEQFF. The CDR3 nucleotides read TGTGCCAGTAGTATAGTAGGAGGGACTGAGCAGTTCTTC. The whole variable domain, filled in from reference TRBV19 and TRBJ2-1, reads DGGITQSPKYLFRKEGQNVTLSCEQNLNHDAMYWYRQDPGQGLRLIYYSQIVNDFQKGDIAEGYSVSREKKESFPLTVTSAQKNPTAFYLCASSIVGGTEQFFGPGTRLTVL.

The gene calls are TRBV5-1 and TRBJ2-1; 9 nucleotides line up with TRBD1. V lost 7 bases and J lost 4; bases outside the gene matches: 3. The germline gives CDR1 SGHRS, CDR2 YFSETQ. This CDR3 comprises 13 residues. The CDR3 loop reads CASSGQGYNEQFF. For the CDR3, the DNA is TGCGCCAGCTCAGGACAGGGGTACAATGAGCAGTTCTTC.

The CDR3 DNA sequence: TGTGCCACCAGGACGAGCGGGATCCCTGGGGAGCAGTACTTC. Translation: CATRTSGIPGEQYF. The gene calls are TRBV15 and TRBJ2-7; 7 positions agree with TRBD2. Germline V lookup: CDR1 LNHNV, CDR2 YYDKDF (reference sequence). The CDR3 length is 14 residues. J lost 7 bases, V lost 6 bases, and 12 bases had no gene match.

The chain carries TRBV5-1 and TRBJ1-2; 8 bases match TRBD1. The CDR3 loop spans 13 amino acids. The V and J ends lost 4 bases and 6 bases, in that order; junction bases with no gene match: 5. Germline assignment: CDR1 SGHRS and CDR2 YFSETQ. As DNA, the CDR3 is TGCGCCAGCAGCATCATGGACAGGGATGGCTACACCTTC. The encoded protein is CASSIMDRDGYTF.

In terms of frequency, this clone is medium-sized. The V gene is TRBV2, the J gene TRBJ1-4; the D is unclear. The germline V and J ends were trimmed by 1 base and 3 bases, with 12 bases remaining between them. The CDR3 runs 16 residues. CDR1 is SNHLY and CDR2 is FYNNEI in the germline V gene. The CDR3 DNA is TGTGCCAGCAGTGAAGACACGGCGGGCGCTAATGAAAAACTGTTTTTT. Translating it yields CASSEDTAGANEKLFF.

The chain has TRBV18 and TRBJ2-7, with D unresolved. The CDR3 length is 14 residues. With 5 bases removed from V and 1 base from J, the gap between germline ends came to 12 bases. The V gene's germline CDR1 is KGHSH and CDR2 LQKENI. Here the CDR3 reads CASSSLDLSYEQYF. The DNA for the CDR3 is TGTGCCAGCTCATCCCTTGACTTGTCCTACGAGCAGTACTTC.

The gene calls are TRBV6-5 and TRBJ2-7; perhaps TRBD1 as D (5 bases). Germline V gives CDR1 MNHEY, CDR2 SVGAGI. This CDR3 spans 13 amino acids. The V end lost 2 bases, the J end lost 2 bases, and 7 bases lay between the germline ends. The CDR3 DNA sequence: TGTGCCAGCAGTTACGGGGCGGCCTACGAGCAGTACTTC. Translated, it gives CASSYGAAYEQYF.

V and J are TRBV5-1 and TRBJ2-2; 11 bases are shared with TRBD2. Germline assignment: CDR1 SGHRS and CDR2 YFSETQ. Unmatched junction bases numbered 6, after V lost 5 bases and J lost 6 bases. The CDR3 is 15 residues long. CDR3 DNA sequence: TGCGCCAGCAGAGTTCTAGCGGGAGGTGCCGGGGAGCTGTTTTTT. It codes for CASRVLAGGAGELFF.

The chain is built from TRBV5-1 and TRBJ1-3, with 8 nucleotides matching TRBD1. Germline V gene lookup returns CDR1 SGHRS and CDR2 YFSETQ. V dropped 4 bases and J dropped 0; count of bases not matched to a gene: 3. The CDR3 is 15 amino acids. The DNA for the CDR3 is TGCGCCAGCAGCCGCGACAGGGGCTCTGGAAACACCATATATTTT. Its protein is CASSRDRGSGNTIYF.

The gene calls are TRBV30 and TRBJ1-3; unclear D gene. Looked up from germline, CDR1 is GTSNPN and CDR2 is SVGIG (reference sequence). V was pared by 6 bases and J by 4 bases, with 10 bases between. There are 12 residues in the CDR3. CDR3 coding DNA: TGTGCCTGTCAAAACTCCGGAAACACCATATATTTT. Encoded protein: CACQNSGNTIYF.

The chain carries TRBV7-2 and TRBJ1-1; D is unclear. There are 13 residues in the CDR3. The ends were cut back, 5 bases at V and 1 base at J, with 8 bases in the middle. Per germline, CDR1 SGHTA and CDR2 FQGNSA. The CDR3 spells CASSHGRNTEAFF. CDR3 sequence (DNA): TGTGCCAGCAGCCATGGCAGGAACACTGAAGCTTTCTTT.

The chain recombines TRBV10-3 with TRBJ2-2; D is unresolved. Germline CDR1 ENHRY, CDR2 SYGVKD. The CDR3 totals 11 residues. V was pared by 11 bases and J by 4 bases, with 8 bases between. The CDR3 reads CAARGTGELFF. CDR3 nucleotide sequence: TGTGCCGCCCGAGGCACCGGGGAGCTGTTTTTT.

The CDR3 DNA follows: TGTGCCAGCAGCCCCACAGGGGTTTATGGCTACACCTTC. Residues: CASSPTGVYGYTF. The chain combines TRBV5-4 with TRBJ1-2; 7 bases fit TRBD1. The V segment lost 4 bases and the J segment 5 bases; nucleotides outside the gene matches: 5. This CDR3 comprises 13 residues. CDR1 and CDR2 (germline): SGHNT, YYREEE (reference sequence).

This rearrangement joins TRBV18 to TRBJ2-2; 14 positions match TRBD2. CDR1 and CDR2 (germline): KGHSH, LQKENI. CDR3 length: 17 amino acids. V lost 3 bases and J lost 5; bases outside the gene matches: 5. The CDR3 DNA reads TGTGCCAGCTCACCGGAAAGGACTAGCGGGAGGACCGGGGAGCTGTTTTTT. It is translated as CASSPERTSGRTGELFF.